These 28 T cell receptor beta chains originate from one sample sequenced in a study of T cell changes during pregnancy in multiple sclerosis (dated by TCRdb to about 2019). Library prep was done by the immunoSEQ multiplex PCR assay. What TCRdb holds here is the immuneACCESS table cut down to in-frame rearrangements. Part of the clones is not present; checked against another copy, under half of the missing clones reflect an unresolved V gene, and the others are unexplained. The table for this sample lists about 100,000 clones; 90% to 95% of them were counted only once. About 0.98% of the sample is in the top ten clones. The material was peripheral blood, obtained after pregnancy. The origin of the receptors is a female donor with multiple sclerosis, enrolled in a pregnancy study.

The chain carries TRBV19 and TRBJ2-7, with 9 positions matching TRBD2. Germline assignment: CDR1 LNHDA and CDR2 SQIVND (reference sequence). This CDR3 is 14 amino acids long. V lost 8 bases and J lost 2; bases outside the gene matches: 7. CDR3: CASQGPSGTYEQYF. In DNA form, the CDR3 reads TGTGCCAGTCAGGGGCCTAGCGGGACCTACGAGCAGTACTTC.

The V call is TRBV19, the J call TRBJ1-1; 7 bases align to TRBD1. The CDR3 is 12 amino acids. Trimming at V came to 5 bases and at J to 8 bases, leaving 5 bases not matched to a gene. Germline-derived CDR1 and CDR2 are LNHDA and SQIVND (reference sequence). The CDR3 here is CASSAPGQEAFF. The DNA of the CDR3 is TGTGCCAGTAGTGCACCGGGACAGGAAGCTTTCTTT.

To note about this clone: Germline is not matched at one junction end, which may reflect a read error. The chain carries TRBV7-2 and TRBJ1-2, with a tentative D call TRBD1 (5 bases). The CDR3 runs to 12 residues. Germline V gives CDR1 SGHTA, CDR2 FQGNSA. CDR3 residues: CASSLAGALLAF. Written as DNA, the CDR3 is TGTGCCAGCAGCTTAGCAGGGGCCCTTCTTGCCTTC. Supplemented by reference TRBV7-2 and TRBJ1-2, the full variable domain reads GAGVSQSPSNKVTEKGKDVELRCDPISGHTALYWYRQSLGQGLEFLIYFQGNSAPDKSGLPSDRFSAERTGGSVSTLTIQRTQQEDSAVYLCASSLAGALLAFGSGTRLTVV.

The rearrangement joins TRBV7-3 to TRBJ2-3; 9 bases are a match to TRBD2. The CDR3 runs to 15 residues. The J segment lost 3 bases and the V segment lost 2 bases, leaving 3 bases of the junction unmatched. Germline V gene sequence: CDR1 SGHTA, CDR2 FQGTGA. CDR3 protein: CASSLLAGQTDTQYF. The CDR3, as DNA: TGTGCCAGCAGCTTACTAGCGGGACAAACAGATACGCAGTATTTT.

The chain recombines TRBV5-1 with TRBJ2-5; 7 nucleotides agree with TRBD2. J lost 0 bases, V lost 4 bases, and 3 bases had no gene match. CDR1 is SGHRS and CDR2 is YFSETQ in the germline V gene. This CDR3 is 14 amino acids long. The CDR3 nucleotides read TGCGCCAGCAGCAGCGGGGTGTACCAAGAGACCCAGTACTTC. Translated: CASSSGVYQETQYF.

This chain uses TRBV5-1 with TRBJ2-1, with unresolved D. Trimming left V 0 bases short and J 7 bases short, with 17 bases between. The length of the CDR3 is 16 residues. Germline V gene data show CDR1 as SGHRS and CDR2 as YFSETQ. The CDR3 sequence is CASSLGLPYPPNEQFF. CDR3 nucleotide sequence: TGCGCCAGCAGCTTGGGTCTCCCCTACCCCCCGAATGAGCAGTTCTTC.

CDR3 bases: TGTGCCACCAGCACCTCTAGCGAGCAGTACTTC. Translated: CATSTSSEQYF. V usage is TRBV15 and J usage is TRBJ2-7, with D unclear. The CDR3 consists of 11 residues. V gave up 4 bases and J gave up 6 bases, with 7 bases separating them. The germline gives CDR1 LNHNV, CDR2 YYDKDF (reference sequence).

V and J are TRBV6-5 and TRBJ1-2; D gene unclear. The germline gives CDR1 MNHEY, CDR2 SVGAGI. CDR3 length: 13 residues. V was trimmed by 2 bases and J by 6 bases, leaving 10 bases between them. The CDR3 is CASSYTGFDGYTF. CDR3 DNA sequence: TGTGCCAGCAGTTACACGGGGTTCGATGGCTACACCTTC.

The rearrangement links TRBV19 to TRBJ2-3; 8 bases map to TRBD1. There are 14 residues in the CDR3. CDR1 is LNHDA, CDR2 SQIVND, per germline (reference sequence). Losses at the gene ends were 5 bases for V and 6 bases for J; bases not matched to a gene: 7. The CDR3 protein is CASSRQGNVDTQYF. DNA of the CDR3: TGTGCCAGTAGTCGACAGGGGAATGTGGATACGCAGTATTTT.

There are a few counts of this clone. The V and J genes are TRBV12-5 and TRBJ1-5; tentative D call: TRBD1 (5 bases). Germline CDR1 reads LGHNT; CDR2 reads FRNRAP. V shed 1 base and J shed 3 bases, with 22 bases lying between them. The CDR3 loop spans 19 amino acids. CDR3 nucleotides: TGTGCTAGTGGTTTGGCAACGGACAATAAGGCCCCCTTCAATCAGCCCCAGCATTTT. Translating gives CASGLATDNKAPFNQPQHF.

J is TRBJ2-1 and V is TRBV19; TRBD2 matches 8 bases. V gave up 4 bases and J gave up 8 bases; unmatched junction bases: 10. Germline V gene data show CDR1 as LNHDA and CDR2 as SQIVND (reference sequence). The CDR3 has 15 residues. The CDR3 bases are TGTGCCAGTAGTACCCTACCGCGGGAGGAGGATGAGCAGTTCTTC. This encodes CASSTLPREEDEQFF.

V usage is TRBV9 and J usage is TRBJ1-5; 8 nucleotides agree with TRBD1. There are 15 residues in the CDR3. J lost 6 bases, V lost 0 bases, and 5 bases had no gene match. The germline V gene encodes CDR1 SGDLS and CDR2 YYNGEE. The CDR3 sequence: CASSVEQGEGQPQHF. The CDR3 DNA sequence: TGTGCCAGCAGCGTAGAACAGGGGGAAGGTCAGCCCCAGCATTTT. The full variable domain, its missing parts supplied by reference TRBV9 and TRBJ1-5, is DSGVTQTPKHLITATGQRVTLRCSPRSGDLSVYWYQQSLDQGLQFLIQYYNGEERAKGNILERFSAQQFPDLHSELNLSSLELGDSALYFCASSVEQGEGQPQHFGDGTRLSIL.

The V gene is TRBV27, the J gene TRBJ1-1; D is uncertain. The CDR3 contains 13 residues. Germline CDR1 is MNHEY and CDR2 is SMNVEV (reference sequence). Trimming pared 6 bases from V and 0 bases from J, leaving 8 bases between. The CDR3 spells CASRKGVNTEAFF. The CDR3 coding sequence is TGTGCCAGCAGGAAGGGAGTGAACACTGAAGCTTTCTTT.

This clone came up once. The chain joins TRBV4-2 to TRBJ2-3, with 11 nucleotides matching TRBD2. V shed 4 bases, J shed 4 bases, and the junction held 7 bases outside the gene matches. The CDR3 covers 16 residues. Germline V gene data show CDR1 as LGHNA and CDR2 as YNFKEQ. The CDR3, as DNA: TGTGCCAGCAGCCCCAGACTAGCGGGATTGGCAGATACGCAGTATTTT. It yields the protein CASSPRLAGLADTQYF.

This clone appeared a single time. The rearrangement joins TRBV9 to TRBJ2-7; 7 nucleotides line up with TRBD2. This CDR3 is 14 amino acids long. Germline V gene lookup returns CDR1 SGDLS and CDR2 YYNGEE. The V and J ends lost 3 bases and 3 bases, in that order; junction bases with no gene match: 6. The CDR3 DNA sequence: TGTGCCAGCAGCGGGGGGGGGAGTGGCTACGAGCAGTACTTC. Its protein is CASSGGGSGYEQYF.

The CDR3 is CASSFRLWVAGEFPDTQYF. The CDR3 DNA reads as TGTGCCAGCAGCTTCCGCCTTTGGGTAGCGGGAGAATTCCCAGATACGCAGTATTTT. The rearrangement uses TRBV7-9 and TRBJ2-3; 9 bases line up with TRBD2. The CDR3 runs to 19 residues. Per the germline V gene, CDR1 is SEHNR and CDR2 is FQNEAQ (reference sequence). The trim removed 3 bases at V and 4 bases at J, leaving 17 bases unmatched.

The gene calls are TRBV7-2 and TRBJ2-7; D ambiguous. Trimming took 1 base from V and 2 from J, leaving 6 bases between them. The CDR3 is 13 amino acids. Germline V gene sequence: CDR1 SGHTA, CDR2 FQGNSA. In nucleotides, the CDR3 is TGTGCCAGCAGCTTAGTTGTTACCTACGAGCAGTACTTC. It codes for CASSLVVTYEQYF.

V and J are TRBV18 and TRBJ2-5; 7 nucleotides match TRBD1. Germline CDR1 KGHSH, CDR2 LQKENI. CDR3 size: 14 residues. Unmatched junction bases numbered 6, after V lost 3 bases and J lost 5 bases. The CDR3: CASSPGQSLETQYF. The CDR3 DNA is TGTGCCAGCTCACCGGGACAGAGCCTTGAGACCCAGTACTTC.

This chain joins TRBV5-1 and TRBJ2-7; 8 nucleotides line up with TRBD1. V was pared by 2 bases and J by 1 base, with 2 bases of the junction left unmatched. This CDR3 has 14 residues. Looked up from germline, CDR1 is SGHRS and CDR2 is YFSETQ. For the CDR3, the DNA is TGCGCCAGCAGCTTTTGGACAGGGTCCTACGAGCAGTACTTC. This codes for CASSFWTGSYEQYF.

In the case of this clone: Within the sample, other DNA sequences also encode this same CDR3. J is TRBJ1-1 and V is TRBV27; TRBD1 matches 9 bases. This CDR3 has 15 amino acids. The germline gives CDR1 MNHEY, CDR2 SMNVEV (reference sequence). V dropped 0 bases and J dropped 5; count of bases not matched to a gene: 4. CDR3 region: CASSLSGQGGTEAFF. Written as DNA, the CDR3 is TGTGCCAGCAGTTTATCGGGACAGGGAGGGACTGAAGCTTTCTTT.

The rearrangement uses TRBV4-1 and TRBJ1-1; TRBD1 agrees at 8 bases. Germline V lookup: CDR1 MGHRA, CDR2 YSYEKL. With V trimmed by 0 bases and J by 0 bases, 6 bases remained unmatched. This CDR3 is built from 17 residues. The CDR3 bases are TGCGCCAGCAGCCAAGAGCCCAGGGGGCCGATGAACACTGAAGCTTTCTTT. It codes for CASSQEPRGPMNTEAFF.

This sequence joins TRBV5-1 and TRBJ2-7; tentatively, D is TRBD1 (7 bases). This CDR3 is built from 16 residues. Germline V gene data show CDR1 as SGHRS and CDR2 as YFSETQ. The V end was cut by 4 bases, the J end by 3 bases, with 20 bases between. The CDR3 spells CASSLEGGGSFYEQYF. In DNA form, the CDR3 reads TGCGCCAGCAGCCTGGAAGGAGGGGGCTCCTTCTACGAGCAGTACTTC.

The chain carries TRBV14 and TRBJ2-1, with 7 nucleotides matching TRBD2. The CDR3 is 16 residues long. CDR1 is SGHDN and CDR2 is FVKESK in the germline V gene. After removal of 0 bases from V and 3 bases from J, the junction contained 5 bases not matched to a gene. CDR3 amino acids: CASSQERGGLYNEQFF. The DNA of the CDR3 is TGTGCCAGCAGCCAAGAGAGGGGAGGGCTCTACAATGAGCAGTTCTTC.

This clone was detected only a few times. This chain joins TRBV30 and TRBJ1-1, with 7 bases matching TRBD1. Germline V gene sequence: CDR1 GTSNPN, CDR2 SVGIG (reference sequence). This CDR3 spans 12 amino acids. The V gene end was trimmed by 0 bases and the J gene end by 7 bases; junction bases not matched to a gene: 2. The CDR3 loop is CAWSVTGVEAFF. DNA for the CDR3: TGTGCCTGGAGTGTTACAGGGGTTGAAGCTTTCTTT.

This chain joins TRBV28 and TRBJ1-2, with TRBD1 identical over 8 bases. Trimming at V came to 7 bases and at J to 6 bases, leaving 10 bases not matched to a gene. The germline CDR1 and CDR2 sequences are MDHEN and SYDVKM. This CDR3 is built from 14 residues. The CDR3 sequence: CASNLEGRGHGYTF. The CDR3, as DNA: TGTGCCAGCAACCTAGAGGGCAGGGGGCATGGCTACACCTTC.

The rearrangement links TRBV7-2 to TRBJ2-1; maybe TRBD2 (6 bases). V was shortened by 5 bases and J by 9 bases, with 32 bases between the two germline ends. This CDR3 is built from 19 residues. CDR1 is SGHTA and CDR2 is FQGNSA in the germline V gene. CDR3 sequence reads: CASSPPRLEVGLKIGEQFF. DNA for the CDR3: TGTGCCAGCAGCCCCCCGAGACTAGAGGTGGGGCTCAAAATCGGTGAGCAGTTCTTC.

V gene TRBV19 combines with J gene TRBJ2-1; D call uncertain. CDR3 size: 15 residues. The germline V and J ends were trimmed by 6 bases and 7 bases, with 19 bases remaining between them. CDR1 and CDR2 from the germline V gene are LNHDA and SQIVND (reference sequence). The CDR3 DNA reads as TGTGCCAGTAGCCGCCCTCGAGGTTTTTTAAATGAGCAGTTCTTC. Translating gives CASSRPRGFLNEQFF.

V usage is TRBV6-5 and J usage is TRBJ1-1; a weak D match, TRBD1 (5 bases). V shed 0 bases and J shed 2 bases, with 13 bases lying between them. Germline CDR1 MNHEY, CDR2 SVGAGI. This CDR3 comprises 16 residues. Here the CDR3 reads CASSYSFTRDNTEAFF. DNA for the CDR3: TGTGCCAGCAGTTACTCCTTTACCAGGGATAACACTGAAGCTTTCTTT.